Below, 12 T cell receptor beta chains from the same sample are listed, as sequenced in a study of cytomegalovirus exposure and HLA in healthy donors. PCR involved 60 Vbeta and 13 Jbeta primers. The assay was immunoSEQ multiplex PCR, and TCRdb's table has in-frame clones only and misses some. The sample has approximately 130,000 clones; around 77% are singletons. The specimen sequenced was PBMCs. The receptors come from a man over 45 in good health and CMV-seronegative.

The chain couples TRBV7-9 to TRBJ2-3; D is undetermined. Germline lookup yields CDR1 SEHNR and CDR2 FQNEAQ (reference sequence). Trimming stripped 5 bases from V and 2 bases from J, with 11 bases between. The CDR3 is made up of 14 amino acids. Written as DNA, the CDR3 is TGTGCCAGCAGCCCCGTGGCCGACACAGATACGCAGTATTTT. As protein: CASSPVADTDTQYF.

The V call is TRBV23-1, the J call TRBJ2-5, with 7 bases matching TRBD1. TRBV23-1 is placed among ORFs of uncertain function. CDR3 size: 12 residues. Unmatched junction bases numbered 8, after V lost 4 bases and J lost 12 bases. CDR3 sequence (DNA): TGCGCCAGCAGTCCACCAGGACAGGCTGAGTACTTC. Translation gives CASSPPGQAEYF.

The V and J genes are TRBV7-2 and TRBJ1-5; D unresolved. The CDR3 has 13 amino acids. The germline gives CDR1 SGHTA, CDR2 FQGNSA. Between the trimmed V and J ends, which lost 2 bases and 1 base, there was a span of 3 bases. For the CDR3, the DNA is TGTGCCAGCAGCTTATCAAGCAATCAGCCCCAGCATTTT. The encoded protein is CASSLSSNQPQHF.

This chain connects TRBV5-1 to TRBJ2-1; D remains ambiguous. V lost 9 bases and J 5 bases, leaving 12 bases between the germline ends. The CDR3 covers 12 residues. Germline loops: CDR1 SGHRS, CDR2 YFSETQ. The CDR3 DNA follows: TGCGCCACACAAACAGACGACAATGAGCAGTTCTTC. Its translation: CATQTDDNEQFF.

Only a few counts were recorded for this clone. The V and J genes are TRBV12-5 and TRBJ2-1; D not certain. Trimming stripped 3 bases from V and 8 bases from J, with 5 bases between. CDR1 is LGHNT and CDR2 is FRNRAP in the germline V gene. The CDR3 is made up of 11 amino acids. Here the CDR3 DNA reads TGTGCTAGTGGTTTTTTAGATGAGCAGTTCTTC. Translation: CASGFLDEQFF.

The J gene is TRBJ2-1, the V gene TRBV25-1, with a possible D match to TRBD2 (5 bases). The CDR3 is 11 residues long. The germline gives CDR1 MGHDK, CDR2 SYGVNS. Between the trimmed V and J ends, which lost 9 bases and 4 bases, there was a span of 7 bases. This CDR3 is CASEGYNEQFF. The CDR3, as DNA: TGTGCCAGTGAGGGATACAATGAGCAGTTCTTC.

The chain links TRBV19 to TRBJ1-1, with D maybe TRBD1 (6 bases). CDR3 size: 15 residues. The germline V and J ends were trimmed by 9 bases and 0 bases, with 17 bases remaining between them. Germline V lookup: CDR1 LNHDA, CDR2 SQIVND (reference sequence). CDR3 in DNA: TGTGCCAGCACCGGGACATCCTATGTGAACACTGAAGCTTTCTTT. Its protein is CASTGTSYVNTEAFF.

This clone was found a few times. The chain combines TRBV6-5 with TRBJ1-2; 11 positions match TRBD1. The CDR3 contains 16 residues. V dropped 1 base and J dropped 4; count of bases not matched to a gene: 5. The germline gives CDR1 MNHEY, CDR2 SVGAGI. CDR3 loop: CASSYLRTGGSYGYTF. CDR3 coding DNA: TGTGCCAGCAGTTACTTGAGGACAGGGGGCAGCTATGGCTACACCTTC.

This chain uses TRBV6-1 with TRBJ2-3; D perhaps matches TRBD2 (5 bases). Trimming shortened V by 8 bases and J by 4 bases, and 13 bases separated the two germline ends. Germline CDR1 and CDR2: MNHNS and SASEGT. The CDR3 has 13 amino acids. As DNA, the CDR3 is TGTGCCAGCTACTTCGGGGTTGCAGATACGCAGTATTTT. Amino acid sequence: CASYFGVADTQYF.

V usage is TRBV10-1 and J usage is TRBJ1-6; TRBD1 matches 9 bases. CDR1 and CDR2 from the germline V gene are WNHNN and SYGVQD (reference sequence). Trimming took 8 bases from V and 7 from J; bases not matched to a gene: 3. The CDR3 runs 13 residues. The CDR3 region is CASGGQGNSPLHF. In nucleotides, the CDR3 is TGCGCCAGCGGAGGACAGGGGAATTCACCCCTCCACTTT.

This clone was found once. The chain joins TRBV6-4 to TRBJ2-3; D possibly corresponds to TRBD2 (5 bases). The length of the CDR3 is 13 residues. CDR1 MRHNA and CDR2 SNTAGT come from the germline V gene. V was trimmed by 6 bases and J by 4 bases, leaving 11 bases between them. The DNA for the CDR3 is TGTGCCAGCAGCCACGCACTAGCAGATACGCAGTATTTT. Translation gives CASSHALADTQYF.

The rearrangement links TRBV2 to TRBJ2-7; D ambiguous. Germline loops: CDR1 SNHLY, CDR2 FYNNEI. CDR3 length equals 15 residues. Trimming removed 5 bases from V and 4 bases from J, with 18 bases in between. DNA of the CDR3: TGTGCCAGCAGTCCCCACGGTCTAGTAATGTACGAGCAGTACTTC. It yields the protein CASSPHGLVMYEQYF.